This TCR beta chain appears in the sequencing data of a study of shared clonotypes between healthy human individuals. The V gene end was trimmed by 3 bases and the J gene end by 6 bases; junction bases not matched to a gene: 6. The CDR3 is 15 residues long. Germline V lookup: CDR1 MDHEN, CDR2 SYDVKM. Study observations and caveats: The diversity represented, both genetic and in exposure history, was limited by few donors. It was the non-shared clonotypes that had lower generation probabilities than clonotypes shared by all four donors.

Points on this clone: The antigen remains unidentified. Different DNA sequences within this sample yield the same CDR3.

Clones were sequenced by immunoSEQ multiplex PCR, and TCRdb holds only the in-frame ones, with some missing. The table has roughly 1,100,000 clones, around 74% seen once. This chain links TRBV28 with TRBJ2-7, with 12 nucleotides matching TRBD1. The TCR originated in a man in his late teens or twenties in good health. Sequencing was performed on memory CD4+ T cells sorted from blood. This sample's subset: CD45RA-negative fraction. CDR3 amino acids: CASSLPGTGGGEQYF. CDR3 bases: TGTGCCAGCAGTTTGCCCGGGACAGGGGGCGGCGAGCAGTACTTC.